These 30 T cell receptor beta chains came from one sample sequenced in a study of a mutant IDH1 vaccine in newly diagnosed glioma. These receptors have no known antigen. Data came from immunoSEQ multiplex PCR; TCRdb stores just in-frame clones and leaves some out. The data show some 130,000 clones, 80% seen once. Time point of the sample: week 11, during vaccination. Every vaccine dose comprised 300 ug of mutant IDH1 20-mer peptide plus topical imiquimod. This material consisted of PBMCs, taken from a glioma patient whose treatment included an IDH1 peptide vaccine. All receptors derive from a man aged 40-50 years with glioma.

The chain uses TRBV28 and TRBJ2-7; 7 bases align to TRBD2. From germline, CDR1 is MDHEN and CDR2 SYDVKM. This CDR3 comprises 14 residues. V gave up 4 bases and J gave up 6 bases; unmatched junction bases: 9. CDR3 amino acids: CASSSGGPPGEQYF. CDR3 DNA sequence: TGTGCCAGCAGTTCGGGAGGACCCCCTGGCGAGCAGTACTTC.

The V call is TRBV29-1, the J call TRBJ1-6, with D unclear. Germline CDR1 and CDR2: SQVTM and ANQGSEA. V was cut by 4 bases and J by 6 bases, with 10 bases left in between. This CDR3 comprises 13 residues. CDR3 region: CSVADAINSPLHF. In nucleotides, the CDR3 is TGCAGCGTTGCGGACGCTATTAATTCACCCCTCCACTTT.

This clone has a handful of counts. The junction departs from germline at one end; a sequencing error may be responsible. The CDR3 here is CASSLSPGLATGELFF. In DNA form, the CDR3 reads TGTGCTAGCAGCTTATCTCCGGGACTAGCGACCGGGGAGCTGTTTTTT. V gene TRBV7-7 combines with J gene TRBJ2-2; 10 bases agree with TRBD2. Germline CDR1 reads SSHAT; CDR2 reads FNYEAQ (reference sequence). The length of the CDR3 is 16 residues. Supplemented by reference TRBV7-7 and TRBJ2-2, the full variable domain reads GAGVSQSPRYKVTKRGQDVTLRCDPISSHATLYWYQQALGQGPEFLTYFNYEAQPDKSGLPSDRFSAERPEGSISTLTIQRTEQRDSAMYRCASSLSPGLATGELFFGEGSRLTVL.

This chain joins TRBV7-2 and TRBJ2-3; TRBD1 aligns across 7 bases. CDR1 and CDR2 (germline): SGHTA, FQGNSA. This CDR3 has 19 amino acids. With V trimmed by 1 base and J by 4 bases, 17 bases remained unmatched. CDR3 bases: TGTGCCAGCAGCTTAGACCCCCCCCCGCAGGGGGTCATCTCAGATACGCAGTATTTT. Encoded protein: CASSLDPPPQGVISDTQYF.

This clone was seen more than once but under ten times. This rearrangement joins TRBV7-6 to TRBJ1-4, with D unresolved. The CDR3 runs 11 residues. From germline, CDR1 is SGHVS and CDR2 FNYEAQ. The V gene lost 3 bases and the J gene lost 7 bases, with 3 bases spanning the gap. The CDR3 spells CASSFGEKLFF. The CDR3 DNA follows: TGTGCCAGCAGCTTCGGTGAAAAACTGTTTTTT.

V gene TRBV4-1 combines with J gene TRBJ2-7; D ambiguous. Trimming stripped 1 base from V and 3 bases from J, with 4 bases between. The CDR3 runs 12 residues. CDR1 MGHRA and CDR2 YSYEKL come from the germline V gene. CDR3 in DNA: TGCGCCAGCAGCCAAGTTGGCTACGAGCAGTACTTC. The encoded protein is CASSQVGYEQYF.

The chain recombines TRBV5-4 with TRBJ1-2; 7 nucleotides agree with TRBD1. Germline loops: CDR1 SGHNT, CDR2 YYREEE (reference sequence). V trimming: 0 bases; J trimming: 3 bases; junction bases outside the gene matches: 5. The CDR3 has 15 amino acids. CDR3 protein: CASSLVRQGDYGYTF. In DNA form, the CDR3 reads TGTGCCAGCAGCTTGGTACGACAGGGCGACTATGGCTACACCTTC.

The chain employs TRBV18 and TRBJ2-6, with D perhaps being TRBD1 or TRBD2 (6 bases each). CDR1 and CDR2 (germline): KGHSH, LQKENI. This CDR3 has 15 amino acids. Trimming removed 2 bases from V and 4 bases from J, with 9 bases in between. The CDR3 loop reads CASSPRGAGANVLTF. The CDR3 coding sequence is TGTGCCAGCTCACCAAGGGGGGCGGGGGCCAACGTCCTGACTTTC.

V is TRBV7-3 and J is TRBJ2-1, with 8 positions matching TRBD1. The CDR3 is made up of 13 amino acids. Germline loops: CDR1 SGHTA, CDR2 FQGTGA. Germline trimming cut 4 bases from V and 7 bases from J; bases unmatched to any gene: 3. The DNA of the CDR3 is TGTGCCAGCAGCTCGACAGGGGTTAATGAGCAGTTCTTC. It translates to CASSSTGVNEQFF.

CDR3 in amino acids: CASSIGRGGYQPQHF. The CDR3 bases are TGTGCCAGTAGTATTGGCAGGGGAGGGTATCAGCCCCAGCATTTT. The chain links TRBV19 to TRBJ1-5; maybe TRBD1 (6 bases). The V gene lost 3 bases and the J gene lost 5 bases, with 14 bases spanning the gap. Germline V gene sequence: CDR1 LNHDA, CDR2 SQIVND (reference sequence). The length of the CDR3 is 15 residues.

The rearrangement links TRBV10-3 to TRBJ2-5; D may be TRBD2 (6 bases). The CDR3 has 14 amino acids. V was pared by 3 bases and J by 0 bases, with 8 bases between. Germline V lookup: CDR1 ENHRY, CDR2 SYGVKD. The CDR3 reads CAISDWRDQETQYF. DNA for the CDR3: TGTGCCATCAGTGATTGGAGGGACCAAGAGACCCAGTACTTC.

J is TRBJ2-7 and V is TRBV25-1, with a possible D match to TRBD1 (5 bases). V was clipped by 5 bases and J by 5 bases, with 10 bases between them. From germline, CDR1 is MGHDK and CDR2 SYGVNS. The CDR3 loop spans 12 amino acids. The CDR3 nucleotides read TGTGCCAGCAGTCAGGGTTCCGACGAGCAGTACTTC. Amino acids: CASSQGSDEQYF.

This clone was seen a handful of times. J is TRBJ2-1 and V is TRBV9; D tentatively fits TRBD1 or TRBD2 (6 bases each). This CDR3 spans 14 amino acids. The germline CDR1 and CDR2 sequences are SGDLS and YYNGEE. The V gene lost 3 bases and the J gene lost 8 bases, with 15 bases spanning the gap. CDR3 sequence: CASSGGGPTDEQFF. The CDR3 nucleotides read TGTGCCAGCAGCGGAGGGGGGCCGACGGATGAGCAGTTCTTC.

This clone has just one count. V is TRBV7-2 and J is TRBJ1-2; 8 bases are a match to TRBD1. CDR3 length: 15 residues. The V segment lost 5 bases and the J segment 1 base; nucleotides outside the gene matches: 6. Germline V gene lookup returns CDR1 SGHTA and CDR2 FQGNSA. CDR3 region: CASSPSGGLNYGYTF. CDR3 DNA: TGTGCCAGCAGCCCGTCAGGGGGCCTTAACTATGGCTACACCTTC.

Concerning this clone: A much bigger clone sits one base away, suggesting this may be a read error. Other DNA sequences from this sample encode an identical CDR3 as well. The V call is TRBV19, the J call TRBJ2-2, with 7 bases matching TRBD1. Germline V lookup: CDR1 LNHDA, CDR2 SQIVND (reference sequence). CDR3 size: 16 residues. The CDR3 protein is CASSGSGTELTGELFF. CDR3 in DNA: TGTGCTAGTAGTGGTTCCGGGACAGAGCTTACCGGGGAGCTGTTTTTT.

The chain has TRBV7-8 and TRBJ2-1; the match to TRBD1 covers 7 bases. Germline lookup yields CDR1 SGHVS and CDR2 FQNEAQ. V shed 2 bases, J shed 3 bases, and the junction held 1 base outside the gene matches. This CDR3 spans 14 amino acids. In DNA, the CDR3 is TGTGCCAGCAGCTTATGGGACAGCTACAATGAGCAGTTCTTC. The encoded protein is CASSLWDSYNEQFF.

The chain joins TRBV7-2 to TRBJ2-3; D may be TRBD2 (6 bases). Germline V gives CDR1 SGHTA, CDR2 FQGNSA. CDR3 length: 16 amino acids. The V gene lost 4 bases and the J gene lost 4 bases, with 18 bases spanning the gap. CDR3 amino acids: CASSWRLGREADTQYF. For the CDR3, the DNA is TGTGCCAGCAGCTGGCGTCTAGGTAGGGAGGCAGATACGCAGTATTTT.

The chain combines TRBV25-1 with TRBJ1-3, with a weak D call TRBD1 (5 bases). The germline CDR1 and CDR2 sequences are MGHDK and SYGVNS. The germline V and J ends were trimmed by 7 bases and 6 bases, with 10 bases remaining between them. The CDR3 spans 12 residues. The CDR3 DNA reads TGTGCCAGCACCGACAGAGCAAACACCATATATTTT. Translation gives CASTDRANTIYF.

This clone was counted a few times. The chain recombines TRBV18 with TRBJ1-6; 7 bases fit TRBD1. CDR3 size: 14 residues. Germline values: CDR1 KGHSH, CDR2 LQKENI. The trim removed 2 bases at V and 8 bases at J, leaving 3 bases unmatched. CDR3 sequence reads: CASSPETGYSPLHF. DNA of the CDR3: TGTGCCAGCTCACCAGAGACAGGGTATTCACCCCTCCACTTT.

This clone was observed a handful of times. The J gene is TRBJ1-6, the V gene TRBV10-3; D is uncertain. Germline V gene lookup returns CDR1 ENHRY and CDR2 SYGVKD. V dropped 4 bases and J dropped 7 bases, with 23 bases sitting between them. The CDR3 loop spans 18 amino acids. The CDR3 sequence is CAISVSPVRAASNSPLHF. CDR3 bases: TGTGCCATCAGTGTCTCCCCAGTACGGGCAGCGTCCAATTCACCCCTCCACTTT.

The rearrangement joins TRBV27 to TRBJ2-7, with D perhaps TRBD2 (5 bases). With 5 bases removed from V and 3 bases from J, the gap between germline ends came to 14 bases. Germline-derived CDR1 and CDR2 are MNHEY and SMNVEV (reference sequence). The CDR3 has 14 amino acids. CDR3 sequence (DNA): TGTGCCAGCAGTCCGGCCGAGGGTGGCTACGAGCAGTACTTC. Translating it yields CASSPAEGGYEQYF.

The CDR3 DNA is TGTGCCAGTACATTCCAAGGGGGGGAGACCCAGTACTTC. Protein sequence: CASTFQGGETQYF. The V call is TRBV19, the J call TRBJ2-5; D is possibly TRBD1 or TRBD2 (6 bases each). There are 13 residues in the CDR3. Germline V gene sequence: CDR1 LNHDA, CDR2 SQIVND (reference sequence). V lost 7 bases to trimming and J lost 5 bases, with 14 bases between them.

This clone was found a few times. The chain recombines TRBV5-6 with TRBJ2-5, with D unclear. The germline V and J ends were trimmed by 4 bases and 0 bases, with 1 base remaining between them. The CDR3 length is 11 residues. Looked up from germline, CDR1 is SGHDT and CDR2 is YYEEEE. CDR3 bases: TGTGCCAGCAGCGACCAAGAGACCCAGTACTTC. Protein product: CASSDQETQYF.

The CDR3: CASSFSGRLHEQYF. CDR3 DNA sequence: TGTGCCAGCAGCTTCTCCGGGAGGCTCCACGAGCAGTACTTC. This chain uses TRBV7-3 with TRBJ2-7, with 7 bases fitting TRBD2. V was clipped by 3 bases and J by 5 bases; unmatched bases: 7. The CDR3 consists of 14 residues. Germline V CDR1 and CDR2: SGHTA, FQGTGA. The whole variable domain, remainder taken from reference TRBV7-3 and TRBJ2-7, is GAGVSQTPSNKVTEKGKYVELRCDPISGHTALYWYRQSLGQGPEFLIYFQGTGAADDSGLPNDRFFAVRPEGSVSTLKIQRTERGDSAVYLCASSFSGRLHEQYFGPGTRLTVT.

The V call is TRBV28, the J call TRBJ2-5; D unresolved. Looked up from germline, CDR1 is MDHEN and CDR2 is SYDVKM. The CDR3 totals 12 residues. The V gene lost 6 bases and the J gene lost 5 bases, with 10 bases spanning the gap. CDR3 sequence: CASRDRSETQYF. The CDR3 DNA reads TGTGCCAGCAGGGACCGCTCCGAGACCCAGTACTTC.

The J gene is TRBJ1-4, the V gene TRBV7-6, with D tentatively TRBD1 (5 bases). V was pared by 1 base and J by 0 bases, with 12 bases between. There are 17 residues in the CDR3. Germline lookup yields CDR1 SGHVS and CDR2 FNYEAQ. The CDR3 protein is CASSLGLTGATNEKLFF. The CDR3 DNA reads as TGTGCCAGCAGCTTAGGGTTAACAGGAGCAACTAATGAAAAACTGTTTTTT.

In DNA form, the CDR3 reads TGTGCCAGCAGTTTACTTTCGGCTGGGCAGCCCCAGCATTTT. Protein: CASSLLSAGQPQHF. The chain joins TRBV28 to TRBJ1-5, with D unclear. V lost 2 bases and J lost 7, with 12 bases in between. The CDR3 is made up of 14 amino acids. Per the germline V gene, CDR1 is MDHEN and CDR2 is SYDVKM.

The chain carries TRBV18 and TRBJ2-5, with a tentative D call TRBD1 (6 bases). Trimming stripped 8 bases from V and 2 bases from J, with 9 bases between. The germline V gene encodes CDR1 KGHSH and CDR2 LQKENI. This CDR3 is 12 amino acids long. CDR3 sequence reads: CASTTGQETQYF. CDR3 coding DNA: TGTGCCAGCACCACAGGGCAAGAGACCCAGTACTTC.

This clone was seen only a few times. The chain employs TRBV4-1 and TRBJ2-2; tentative D call: TRBD1 (6 bases). With 4 bases removed from V and 1 base from J, the gap between germline ends came to 10 bases. CDR1 and CDR2 from the germline V gene are MGHRA and YSYEKL. The CDR3 runs to 15 residues. Written as DNA, the CDR3 is TGCGCCAGCAGCCTGACAGGCTTGAACACCGGGGAGCTGTTTTTT. Protein product: CASSLTGLNTGELFF.

The CDR3 DNA reads TGTGCCAGCAGCTCCCGCACCGGGACTAGCGGCACAGATACGCAGTATTTT. Its protein product is CASSSRTGTSGTDTQYF. The chain joins TRBV7-3 to TRBJ2-3; TRBD2 aligns across 10 bases. CDR1 and CDR2 from the germline V gene are SGHTA and FQGTGA. After removal of 4 bases from V and 1 base from J, the junction contained 8 bases not matched to a gene. The CDR3 has 17 residues.